This T cell receptor (beta chain) originates from a study of CD8 T cells in ankylosing spondylitis. General study findings and limits: Those disease-linked clones were CD8+; they were also relatively rare in peripheral blood. What appeared characteristic of ankylosing spondylitis blood was a TCR beta motif of 7 or 8 highly homologous variants. Disease-linked clones reportedly showed significant enrichment in matched ankylosing spondylitis synovial fluid.

About this clonotype itself: Its cognate antigen is unknown.

The CDR3 contains 14 residues. The V end lost 7 bases, the J end lost 1 base, and 13 bases lay between the germline ends. The germline CDR1 and CDR2 sequences are SGHVS and FNYEAQ. Quantitative barcoded 5'-RACE was used to prepare TCR beta libraries. TCRdb used MiXCR to reprocess the 5' RACE reads, holding one entry per CDR3 protein. In the table there are 160,000 or so distinct CDR3 sequences, approximately 9.9% of which are singletons. The J gene is TRBJ2-5, the V gene TRBV7-6; D is possibly TRBD2 (5 bases). Sequencing was carried out using blood, either unsorted or a sorted T cell fraction (not recorded which). The sequence derives from a female donor with ankylosing spondylitis or in good health (not recorded which). The CDR3 sequence: CASTTRGPQETQYF. Written as DNA, the CDR3 is TGTGCCAGCACCACCCGAGGGCCCCAAGAGACCCAGTACTTC.